One and the same sample provided the 19 T cell receptor beta chains below, sequenced in a study of PD-1 blockade in classical Hodgkin lymphoma. Time point reported: newly diagnosed, previously untreated cHL patient sample. Thawed PBMCs underwent magnetic negative selection to yield purified CD4+ T cells. TCRdb keeps only in-frame clones here, not all; method: immunoSEQ multiplex PCR. The table lists more than 25,000 clones, 80% to 90% of them singletons, with approximately 0.35% in the top ten. Material: CD4+ T cells from blood. Receptors were obtained from a human donor with classical Hodgkin lymphoma.

The chain links TRBV18 to TRBJ2-5, with a weak D call TRBD1 (5 bases). The CDR3 is made up of 13 amino acids. Germline-derived CDR1 and CDR2 are KGHSH and LQKENI. The ends were cut back, 1 base at V and 4 bases at J, with 7 bases in the middle. The CDR3 DNA follows: TGTGCCAGCTCACCACACAGGCTAGAGACCCAGTACTTC. Protein: CASSPHRLETQYF.

This clone has just one count. The gene calls are TRBV7-2 and TRBJ1-3; no reliable D call. The CDR3 is 15 residues long. Germline V CDR1 and CDR2: SGHTA, FQGNSA. Trimming stripped 1 base from V and 2 bases from J, with 9 bases between. The CDR3 DNA reads TGTGCCAGCAGCTTAGGCAGCTCTGCTGGAAACACCATATATTTT. Its translation: CASSLGSSAGNTIYF.

This clone was detected only once. J is TRBJ1-5 and V is TRBV30, with no clear D. Trimming stripped 2 bases from V and 7 bases from J, with 12 bases between. Germline lookup yields CDR1 GTSNPN and CDR2 SVGIG (reference sequence). The CDR3 loop spans 13 amino acids. The CDR3 coding sequence is TGTGCCTGGAGTCACCGCTCGGGGCAGCCCCAGCATTTT. Its protein is CAWSHRSGQPQHF.

The rearrangement joins TRBV15 to TRBJ2-7; 7 bases agree with TRBD1. Germline V gene data show CDR1 as LNHNV and CDR2 as YYDKDF (reference sequence). The CDR3 length is 15 residues. The trim removed 1 base at V and 0 bases at J, leaving 3 bases unmatched. CDR3 bases: TGTGCCACCAGCAGAGGGGACAGCCCCTCCTACGAGCAGTACTTC. It codes for CATSRGDSPSYEQYF.

The J gene is TRBJ2-1, the V gene TRBV5-1, with 13 bases fitting TRBD2. CDR1 is SGHRS and CDR2 is YFSETQ in the germline V gene. The trim removed 5 bases at V and 9 bases at J, leaving 5 bases unmatched. The CDR3 contains 14 residues. CDR3 region: CASRTSGRAGEQFF. The CDR3, as DNA: TGCGCCAGCAGAACTAGCGGGAGGGCCGGTGAGCAGTTCTTC.

This clone appeared once. V gene TRBV7-2 combines with J gene TRBJ1-4; D uncertain. This CDR3 comprises 14 residues. CDR1 SGHTA and CDR2 FQGNSA come from the germline V gene. V shed 2 bases and J shed 10 bases, with 14 bases lying between them. The CDR3 region has the DNA TGTGCCAGCAGCTTAAGGCAGGAAGATGCAAAACTGTTTTTT. Translated: CASSLRQEDAKLFF.

This clone was found once. The V gene is TRBV5-4, the J gene TRBJ2-7; TRBD1 aligns across 7 bases. The junction had 9 bases not matched to a gene; V was cut back by 0 bases and J by 3 bases. From germline, CDR1 is SGHNT and CDR2 YYREEE (reference sequence). The CDR3 has 16 residues. The CDR3 loop reads CASSLGGQVGNYEQYF. The CDR3 bases are TGTGCCAGCAGCTTGGGCGGACAGGTAGGGAACTACGAGCAGTACTTC. The full variable domain, its missing parts supplied by reference TRBV5-4 and TRBJ2-7, is ETGVTQSPTHLIKTRGQQVTLRCSSQSGHNTVSWYQQALGQGPQFIFQYYREEENGRGNFPPRFSGLQFPNYSSELNVNALELDDSALYLCASSLGGQVGNYEQYFGPGTRLTVT.

This chain joins TRBV6-1 and TRBJ2-3; 7 bases match TRBD1. V lost 10 bases and J lost 3; bases outside the gene matches: 10. CDR3 length: 14 amino acids. Germline V gene sequence: CDR1 MNHNS, CDR2 SASEGT. CDR3 sequence: CAIKTGLGTDTQYF. For the CDR3, the DNA is TGTGCCATTAAGACAGGGTTAGGGACAGATACGCAGTATTTT.

The rearrangement joins TRBV9 to TRBJ2-1, with 7 positions matching TRBD2. Germline assignment: CDR1 SGDLS and CDR2 YYNGEE. V shed 0 bases, J shed 5 bases, and the junction held 11 bases outside the gene matches. CDR3 length: 17 residues. DNA for the CDR3: TGTGCCAGCAGCGTAGCCCCTTGGGGGAGCGGGAACAATGAGCAGTTCTTC. It yields the protein CASSVAPWGSGNNEQFF.

The gene calls are TRBV11-1 and TRBJ2-3, with TRBD2 identical over 8 bases. CDR3 length equals 16 residues. V lost 1 base to trimming and J lost 5 bases; unmatched junction nucleotides: 8. Per the germline V gene, CDR1 is SGHAT and CDR2 is FQDESV (reference sequence). For the CDR3, the DNA is TGTGCCAGCAGCTTAGGGGCGGGAGGAGAAAAAGATACGCAGTATTTT. Amino acid sequence: CASSLGAGGEKDTQYF.

The chain recombines TRBV9 with TRBJ2-1, with D possibly called TRBD1 or TRBD2 (8 bases each). The ends were cut back, 0 bases at V and 7 bases at J, with 23 bases in the middle. This CDR3 is 18 amino acids long. CDR1 SGDLS and CDR2 YYNGEE come from the germline V gene. This CDR3 is CASSVASGTRQGRNEQFF. CDR3 in DNA: TGTGCCAGCAGCGTAGCCTCCGGGACTAGACAGGGGAGGAATGAGCAGTTCTTC.

The rearrangement joins TRBV30 to TRBJ2-7, with 8 positions matching TRBD1. CDR1 GTSNPN and CDR2 SVGIG come from the germline V gene (reference sequence). J gave up 6 bases and V 2 bases, and 6 bases lay outside the gene matches. This CDR3 spans 13 amino acids. The CDR3 DNA sequence: TGTGCCTGGAGTACCCCGACAGGGGTCGAGCAGTACTTC. It is translated as CAWSTPTGVEQYF. The entire variable domain, with the rest obtained from reference TRBV30 and TRBJ2-7, is as follows: SQTIHQWPATLVQPVGSPLSLECTVEGTSNPNLYWYRQAAGRGLQLLFYSVGIGQISSEVPQNLSASRPQDRQFILSSKKLLLSDSGFYLCAWSTPTGVEQYFGPGTRLTVT.

The rearrangement links TRBV5-1 to TRBJ2-7; TRBD1 matches 8 bases. This CDR3 has 14 residues. The V gene end was trimmed by 0 bases and the J gene end by 5 bases; junction bases not matched to a gene: 4. CDR1 and CDR2 (germline): SGHRS, YFSETQ. The CDR3 loop reads CASSLGDRIHEQYF. For the CDR3, the DNA is TGCGCCAGCAGCTTGGGGGACAGGATCCACGAGCAGTACTTC.

The chain links TRBV11-2 to TRBJ1-6, with 8 nucleotides matching TRBD1. V dropped 5 bases and J dropped 7; count of bases not matched to a gene: 10. Germline V gene sequence: CDR1 SGHAT, CDR2 FQNNGV. The CDR3 is made up of 16 amino acids. CDR3 sequence reads: CASSSLSGGWNSPLHF. DNA for the CDR3: TGTGCCAGCAGCAGCCTTTCAGGGGGCTGGAATTCACCCCTCCACTTT.

In DNA, the CDR3 is TGTGCCAGCAGTGCTCTTCCGGGACAGGGTGGTGAAAAACTGTTTTTT. It yields the protein CASSALPGQGGEKLFF. The chain combines TRBV25-1 with TRBJ1-4; 9 nucleotides align to TRBD1. V lost 4 bases, J lost 7 bases, and 10 bases stayed unmatched. Germline V lookup: CDR1 MGHDK, CDR2 SYGVNS. The CDR3 has 16 residues. Variable domain in full (rest from reference TRBV25-1 and TRBJ1-4): EADIYQTPRYLVIGTGKKITLECSQTMGHDKMYWYQQDPGMELHLIHYSYGVNSTEKGDLSSESTVSRIRTEHFPLTLESARPSHTSQYLCASSALPGQGGEKLFFGSGTQLSVL.

This clone was found a few times. The chain couples TRBV5-1 to TRBJ2-2, with 8 positions matching TRBD1. The CDR3 has 16 residues. CDR1 is SGHRS and CDR2 is YFSETQ in the germline V gene. Trimming cost V 0 bases and J 2 bases; bases outside gene matches: 3. The DNA of the CDR3 is TGCGCCAGCAGCTTGGACGGGACAGGCAACACCGGGGAGCTGTTTTTT. Residues: CASSLDGTGNTGELFF.

The V gene is TRBV4-1, the J gene TRBJ1-4; no firm D call. Germline values: CDR1 MGHRA, CDR2 YSYEKL. This CDR3 has 16 residues. The germline V and J ends were trimmed by 2 bases and 2 bases, with 12 bases remaining between them. CDR3 sequence reads: CASSQFLGGTNEKLFF. The CDR3 bases are TGCGCCAGCAGCCAATTCTTGGGAGGGACTAATGAAAAACTGTTTTTT.

This chain connects TRBV7-9 to TRBJ1-2; 9 bases are a match to TRBD1. CDR1 and CDR2 from the germline V gene are SEHNR and FQNEAQ (reference sequence). V gave up 3 bases and J gave up 8 bases; unmatched junction bases: 10. There are 15 residues in the CDR3. The CDR3 sequence: CASSLSQGALLGYTF. CDR3 DNA: TGTGCCAGCAGCTTGTCACAGGGGGCGCTTTTGGGCTACACCTTC.

The chain joins TRBV10-3 to TRBJ2-7; possible D gene TRBD2, 6 bases. This CDR3 contains 13 residues. The germline V gene has CDR1 ENHRY and CDR2 SYGVKD. V lost 6 bases, J lost 3 bases, and 12 bases lay in between. The CDR3 DNA reads TGTGCCATCAGCAGGGACTTGAACTACGAGCAGTACTTC. Protein product: CAISRDLNYEQYF.